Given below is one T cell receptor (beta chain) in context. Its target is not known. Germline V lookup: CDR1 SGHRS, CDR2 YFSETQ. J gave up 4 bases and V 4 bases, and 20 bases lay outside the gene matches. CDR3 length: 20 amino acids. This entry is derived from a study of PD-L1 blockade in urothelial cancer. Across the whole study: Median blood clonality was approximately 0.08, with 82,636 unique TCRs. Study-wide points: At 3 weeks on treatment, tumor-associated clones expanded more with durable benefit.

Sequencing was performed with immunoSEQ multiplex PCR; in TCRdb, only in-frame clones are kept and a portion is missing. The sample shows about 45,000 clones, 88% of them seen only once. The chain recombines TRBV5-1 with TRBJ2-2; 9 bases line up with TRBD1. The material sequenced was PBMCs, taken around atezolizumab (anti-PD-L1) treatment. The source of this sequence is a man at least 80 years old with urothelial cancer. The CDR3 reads CASSPILAAGTGKITGELFF. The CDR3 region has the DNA TGCGCCAGCAGCCCAATATTAGCCGCCGGGACAGGGAAGATCACCGGGGAGCTGTTTTTT.